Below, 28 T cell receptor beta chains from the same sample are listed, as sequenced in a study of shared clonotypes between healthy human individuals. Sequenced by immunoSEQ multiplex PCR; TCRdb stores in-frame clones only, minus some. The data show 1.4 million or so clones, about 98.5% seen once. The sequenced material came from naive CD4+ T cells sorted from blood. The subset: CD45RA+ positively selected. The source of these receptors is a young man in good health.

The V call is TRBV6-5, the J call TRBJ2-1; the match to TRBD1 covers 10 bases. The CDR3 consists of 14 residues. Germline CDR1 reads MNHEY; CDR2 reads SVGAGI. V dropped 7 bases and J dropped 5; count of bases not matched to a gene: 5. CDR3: CASTGTGVHNEQFF. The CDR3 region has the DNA TGTGCCAGCACCGGGACAGGGGTCCACAATGAGCAGTTCTTC.

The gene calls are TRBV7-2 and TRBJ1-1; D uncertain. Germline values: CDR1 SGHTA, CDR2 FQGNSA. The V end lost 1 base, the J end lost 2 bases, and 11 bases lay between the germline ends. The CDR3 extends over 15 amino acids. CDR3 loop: CASSLGWYSNTEAFF. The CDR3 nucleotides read TGTGCCAGCAGCTTAGGATGGTACAGCAACACTGAAGCTTTCTTT.

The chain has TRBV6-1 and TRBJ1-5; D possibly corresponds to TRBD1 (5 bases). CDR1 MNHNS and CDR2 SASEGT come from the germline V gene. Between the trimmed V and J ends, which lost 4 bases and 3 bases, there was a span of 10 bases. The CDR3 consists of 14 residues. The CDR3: CASSAGTYNQPQHF. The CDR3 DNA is TGTGCCAGCAGTGCCGGGACCTACAATCAGCCCCAGCATTTT.

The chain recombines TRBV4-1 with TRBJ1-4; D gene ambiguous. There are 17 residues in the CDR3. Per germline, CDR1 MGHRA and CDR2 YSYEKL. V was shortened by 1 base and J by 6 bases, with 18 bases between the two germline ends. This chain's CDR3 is CASSQVDTGQRDEKLFF. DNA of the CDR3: TGCGCCAGCAGCCAAGTTGACACCGGGCAAAGGGATGAAAAACTGTTTTTT.

This CDR3 reads CASSPGTYSYEQYF. CDR3 coding DNA: TGTGCCAGCAGCCCCGGGACGTACTCCTACGAGCAGTACTTC. The chain couples TRBV5-4 to TRBJ2-7, with D perhaps TRBD1 or TRBD2 (5 bases each). Germline V gives CDR1 SGHNT, CDR2 YYREEE (reference sequence). Trimming took 4 bases from V and 0 from J, leaving 11 bases between them. The CDR3 runs to 14 residues. The full variable domain, with the rest looked up from reference TRBV5-4 and TRBJ2-7, is ETGVTQSPTHLIKTRGQQVTLRCSSQSGHNTVSWYQQALGQGPQFIFQYYREEENGRGNFPPRFSGLQFPNYSSELNVNALELDDSALYLCASSPGTYSYEQYFGPGTRLTVT.

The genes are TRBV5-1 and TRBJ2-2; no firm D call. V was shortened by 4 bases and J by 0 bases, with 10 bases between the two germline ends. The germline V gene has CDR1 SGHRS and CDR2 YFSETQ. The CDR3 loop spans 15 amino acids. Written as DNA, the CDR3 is TGCGCCAGCAGCGTGACACCTGCGAACACCGGGGAGCTGTTTTTT. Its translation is CASSVTPANTGELFF.

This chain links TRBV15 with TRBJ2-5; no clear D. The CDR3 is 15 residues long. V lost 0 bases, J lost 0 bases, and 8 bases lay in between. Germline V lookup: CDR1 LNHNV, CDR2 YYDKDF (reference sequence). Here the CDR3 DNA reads TGTGCCACCAGCAGAGAGGGTTCGTACCAAGAGACCCAGTACTTC. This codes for CATSREGSYQETQYF.

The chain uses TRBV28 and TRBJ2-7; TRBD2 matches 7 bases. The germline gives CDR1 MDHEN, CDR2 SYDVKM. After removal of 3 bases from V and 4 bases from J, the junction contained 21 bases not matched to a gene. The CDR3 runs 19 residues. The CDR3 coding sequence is TGTGCCAGCAGTTTTAATCCCCATCCTTTCGGGGGGAGAGGGTACGAGCAGTACTTC. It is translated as CASSFNPHPFGGRGYEQYF.

The CDR3 reads CASSTGGDTQYF. As DNA, the CDR3 is TGTGCCAGTAGCACAGGGGGTGATACGCAGTATTTT. The chain recombines TRBV19 with TRBJ2-3, with 8 positions matching TRBD1. Germline loops: CDR1 LNHDA, CDR2 SQIVND (reference sequence). Trimming cost V 6 bases and J 6 bases; bases outside gene matches: 2. This CDR3 spans 12 amino acids.

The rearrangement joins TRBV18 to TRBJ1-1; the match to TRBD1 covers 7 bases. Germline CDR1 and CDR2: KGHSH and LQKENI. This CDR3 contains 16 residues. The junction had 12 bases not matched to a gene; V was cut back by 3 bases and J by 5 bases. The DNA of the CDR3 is TGTGCCAGCTCACCCAGCTCACGACAGGGTGAGACTGAAGCTTTCTTT. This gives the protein CASSPSSRQGETEAFF.

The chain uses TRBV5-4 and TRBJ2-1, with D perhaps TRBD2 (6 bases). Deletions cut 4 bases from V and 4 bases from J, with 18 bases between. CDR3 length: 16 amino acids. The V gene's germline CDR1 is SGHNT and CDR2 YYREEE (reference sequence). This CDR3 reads CASSDRPPAGYNEQFF. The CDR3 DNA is TGTGCCAGCAGCGACCGACCCCCCGCGGGATACAATGAGCAGTTCTTC.

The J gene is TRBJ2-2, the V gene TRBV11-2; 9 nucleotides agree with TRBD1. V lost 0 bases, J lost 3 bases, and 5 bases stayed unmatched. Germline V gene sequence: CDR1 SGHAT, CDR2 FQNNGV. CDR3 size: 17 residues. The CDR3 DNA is TGTGCCAGCAGCTTAGAAGGGACAGGGTGGTACACCGGGGAGCTGTTTTTT. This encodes CASSLEGTGWYTGELFF.

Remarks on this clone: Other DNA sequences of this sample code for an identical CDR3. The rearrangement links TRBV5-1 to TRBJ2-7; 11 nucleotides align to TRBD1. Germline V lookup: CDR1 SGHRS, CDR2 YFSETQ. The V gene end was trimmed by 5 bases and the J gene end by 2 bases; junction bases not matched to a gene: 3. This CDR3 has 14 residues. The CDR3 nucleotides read TGCGCCAGCAGTAGGGGACAGGGGGCCTACGAGCAGTACTTC. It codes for CASSRGQGAYEQYF.

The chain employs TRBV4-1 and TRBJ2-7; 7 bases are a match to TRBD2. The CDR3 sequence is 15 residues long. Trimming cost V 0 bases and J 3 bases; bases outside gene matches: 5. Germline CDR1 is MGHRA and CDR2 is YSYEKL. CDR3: CASSQEAGRGYEQYF. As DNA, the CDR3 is TGCGCCAGCAGCCAAGAAGCTGGGAGGGGCTACGAGCAGTACTTC.

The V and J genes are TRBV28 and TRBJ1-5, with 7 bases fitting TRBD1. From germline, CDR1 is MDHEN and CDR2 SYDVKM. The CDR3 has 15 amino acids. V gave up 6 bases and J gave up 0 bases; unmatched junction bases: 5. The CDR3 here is CASSSGQLSNQPQHF. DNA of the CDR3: TGTGCCAGCAGCTCGGGACAGCTTAGCAATCAGCCCCAGCATTTT.

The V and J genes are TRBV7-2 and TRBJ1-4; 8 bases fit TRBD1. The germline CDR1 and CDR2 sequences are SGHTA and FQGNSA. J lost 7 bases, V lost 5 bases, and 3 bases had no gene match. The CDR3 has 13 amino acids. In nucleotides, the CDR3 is TGTGCCAGCAGCCGCGGACAGGGTGAAAAACTGTTTTTT. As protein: CASSRGQGEKLFF.

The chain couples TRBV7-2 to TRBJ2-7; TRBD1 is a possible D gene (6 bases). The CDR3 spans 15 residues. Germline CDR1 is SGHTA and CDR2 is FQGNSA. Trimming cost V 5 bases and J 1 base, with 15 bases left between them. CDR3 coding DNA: TGTGCCAGCAGCCGAAGACAGGACAGTTCCTACGAGCAGTACTTC. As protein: CASSRRQDSSYEQYF.

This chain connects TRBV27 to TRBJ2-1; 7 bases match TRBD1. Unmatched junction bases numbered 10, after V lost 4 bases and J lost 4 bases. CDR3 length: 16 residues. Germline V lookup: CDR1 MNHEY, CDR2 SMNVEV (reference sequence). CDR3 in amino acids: CASSSFPGQPYNEQFF. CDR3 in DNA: TGTGCCAGCAGTTCCTTCCCGGGACAGCCTTACAATGAGCAGTTCTTC.

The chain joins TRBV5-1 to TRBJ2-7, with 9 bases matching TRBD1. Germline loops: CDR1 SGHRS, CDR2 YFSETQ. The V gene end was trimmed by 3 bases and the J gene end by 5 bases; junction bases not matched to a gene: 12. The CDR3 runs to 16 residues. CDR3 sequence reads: CASSYNPGQGINEQYF. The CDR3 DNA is TGCGCCAGCAGCTACAATCCGGGACAGGGCATCAACGAGCAGTACTTC. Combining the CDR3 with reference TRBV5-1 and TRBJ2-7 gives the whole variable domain KAGVTQTPRYLIKTRGQQVTLSCSPISGHRSVSWYQQTPGQGLQFLFEYFSETQRNKGNFPGRFSGRQFSNSRSEMNVSTLELGDSALYLCASSYNPGQGINEQYFGPGTRLTVT.

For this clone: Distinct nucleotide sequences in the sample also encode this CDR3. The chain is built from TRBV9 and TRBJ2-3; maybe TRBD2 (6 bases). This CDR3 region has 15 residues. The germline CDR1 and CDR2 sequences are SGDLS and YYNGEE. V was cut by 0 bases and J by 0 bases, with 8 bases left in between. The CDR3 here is CASSVEGLSTDTQYF. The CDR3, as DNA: TGTGCCAGCAGCGTAGAGGGACTTAGCACAGATACGCAGTATTTT.

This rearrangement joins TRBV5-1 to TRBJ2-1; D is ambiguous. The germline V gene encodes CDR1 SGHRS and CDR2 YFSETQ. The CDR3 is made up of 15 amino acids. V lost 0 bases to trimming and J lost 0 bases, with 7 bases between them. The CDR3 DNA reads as TGCGCCAGCAGCTTGGAACTCAACTCCTACAATGAGCAGTTCTTC. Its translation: CASSLELNSYNEQFF.

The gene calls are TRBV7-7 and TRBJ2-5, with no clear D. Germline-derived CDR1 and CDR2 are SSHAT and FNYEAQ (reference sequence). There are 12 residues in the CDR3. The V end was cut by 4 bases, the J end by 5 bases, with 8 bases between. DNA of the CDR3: TGTGCCAGCAGCTCTTATGGGGAGACCCAGTACTTC. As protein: CASSSYGETQYF.

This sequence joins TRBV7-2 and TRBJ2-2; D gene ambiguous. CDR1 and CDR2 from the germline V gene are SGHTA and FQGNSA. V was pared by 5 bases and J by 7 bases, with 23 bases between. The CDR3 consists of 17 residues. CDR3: CASSTASFRAVGGELFF. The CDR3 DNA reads TGTGCCAGCAGCACCGCCTCATTCCGAGCCGTGGGCGGGGAGCTGTTTTTT.

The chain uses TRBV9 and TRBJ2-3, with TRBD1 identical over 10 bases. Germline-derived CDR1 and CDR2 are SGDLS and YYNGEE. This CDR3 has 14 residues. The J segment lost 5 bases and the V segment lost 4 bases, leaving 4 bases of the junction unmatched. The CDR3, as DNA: TGTGCCAGCAGCCACCGGGACAGGGGAGATACGCAGTATTTT. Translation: CASSHRDRGDTQYF. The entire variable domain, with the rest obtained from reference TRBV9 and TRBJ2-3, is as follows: DSGVTQTPKHLITATGQRVTLRCSPRSGDLSVYWYQQSLDQGLQFLIQYYNGEERAKGNILERFSAQQFPDLHSELNLSSLELGDSALYFCASSHRDRGDTQYFGPGTRLTVL.

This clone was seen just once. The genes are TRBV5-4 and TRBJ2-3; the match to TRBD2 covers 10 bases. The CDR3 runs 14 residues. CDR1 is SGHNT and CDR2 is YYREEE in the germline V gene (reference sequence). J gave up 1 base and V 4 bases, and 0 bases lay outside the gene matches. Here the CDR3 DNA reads TGTGCCAGCAGCGGGACTAGCGGCACAGATACGCAGTATTTT. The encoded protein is CASSGTSGTDTQYF.

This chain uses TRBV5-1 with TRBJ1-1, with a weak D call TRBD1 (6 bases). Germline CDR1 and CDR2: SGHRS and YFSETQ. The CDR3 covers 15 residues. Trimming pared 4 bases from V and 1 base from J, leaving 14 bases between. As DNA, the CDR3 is TGCGCCAGCAGCCCTCCGACAGGACGGAACACTGAAGCTTTCTTT. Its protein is CASSPPTGRNTEAFF. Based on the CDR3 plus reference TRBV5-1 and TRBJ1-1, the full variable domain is KAGVTQTPRYLIKTRGQQVTLSCSPISGHRSVSWYQQTPGQGLQFLFEYFSETQRNKGNFPGRFSGRQFSNSRSEMNVSTLELGDSALYLCASSPPTGRNTEAFFGQGTRLTVV.

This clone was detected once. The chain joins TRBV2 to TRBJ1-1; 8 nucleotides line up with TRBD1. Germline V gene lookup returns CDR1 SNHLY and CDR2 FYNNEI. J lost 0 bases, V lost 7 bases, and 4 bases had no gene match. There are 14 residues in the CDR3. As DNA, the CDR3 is TGTGCCAGCATTCGGACAGGGATGAACACTGAAGCTTTCTTT. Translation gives CASIRTGMNTEAFF.

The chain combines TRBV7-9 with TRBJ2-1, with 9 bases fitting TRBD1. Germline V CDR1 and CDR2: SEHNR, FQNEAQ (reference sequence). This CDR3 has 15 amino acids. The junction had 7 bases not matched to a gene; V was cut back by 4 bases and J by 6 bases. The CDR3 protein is CASSSGQGRFNEQFF. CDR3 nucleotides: TGTGCCAGCAGCTCGGGACAGGGCCGTTTCAATGAGCAGTTCTTC.